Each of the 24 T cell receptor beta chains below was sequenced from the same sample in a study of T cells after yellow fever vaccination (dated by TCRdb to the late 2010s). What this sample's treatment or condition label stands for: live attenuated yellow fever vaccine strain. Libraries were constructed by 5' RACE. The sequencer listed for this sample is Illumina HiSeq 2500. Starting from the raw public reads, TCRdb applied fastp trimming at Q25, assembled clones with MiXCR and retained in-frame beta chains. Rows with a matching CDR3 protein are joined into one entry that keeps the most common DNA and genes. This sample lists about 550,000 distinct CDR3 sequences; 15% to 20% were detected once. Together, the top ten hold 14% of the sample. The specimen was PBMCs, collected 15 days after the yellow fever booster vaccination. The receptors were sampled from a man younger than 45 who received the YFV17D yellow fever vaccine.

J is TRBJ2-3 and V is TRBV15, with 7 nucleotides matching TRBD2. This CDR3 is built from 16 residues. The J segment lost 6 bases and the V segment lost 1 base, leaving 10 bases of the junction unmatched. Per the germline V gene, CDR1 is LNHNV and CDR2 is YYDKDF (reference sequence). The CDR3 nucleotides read TGTGCCACCAGCAGAGCGGGGGGAGGCGCTGCGGATACGCAGTATTTT. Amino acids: CATSRAGGGAADTQYF. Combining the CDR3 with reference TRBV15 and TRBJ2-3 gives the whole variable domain DAMVIQNPRYQVTQFGKPVTLSCSQTLNHNVMYWYQQKSSQAPKLLFHYYDKDFNNEADTPDNFQSRRPNTSFCFLDIRSPGLGDTAMYLCATSRAGGGAADTQYFGPGTRLTVL.

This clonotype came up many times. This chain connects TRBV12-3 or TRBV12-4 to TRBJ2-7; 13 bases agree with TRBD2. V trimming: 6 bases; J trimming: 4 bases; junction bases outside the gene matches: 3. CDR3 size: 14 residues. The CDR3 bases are TGTGCCAGCAGCCGGACTAGCGGGAGTTACGAGCAGTACTTC. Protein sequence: CASSRTSGSYEQYF.

CDR3 nucleotide sequence: TGCGCCAGCAGCTTGAGCGGGGCTCCCTACGAGCAGTACTTC. Translating it yields CASSLSGAPYEQYF. The chain uses TRBV5-1 and TRBJ2-7; 7 bases map to TRBD2. The CDR3 is made up of 14 amino acids. The germline V gene encodes CDR1 SGHRS and CDR2 YFSETQ. V was clipped by 1 base and J by 2 bases; unmatched bases: 3.

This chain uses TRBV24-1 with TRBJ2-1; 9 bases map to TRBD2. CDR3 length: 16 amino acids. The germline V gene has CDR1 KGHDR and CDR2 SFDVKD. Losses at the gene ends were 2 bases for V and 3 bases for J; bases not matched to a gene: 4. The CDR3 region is CATSDWASGVYNEQFF. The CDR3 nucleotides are TGTGCCACCAGTGATTGGGCTAGCGGGGTCTACAATGAGCAGTTCTTC.

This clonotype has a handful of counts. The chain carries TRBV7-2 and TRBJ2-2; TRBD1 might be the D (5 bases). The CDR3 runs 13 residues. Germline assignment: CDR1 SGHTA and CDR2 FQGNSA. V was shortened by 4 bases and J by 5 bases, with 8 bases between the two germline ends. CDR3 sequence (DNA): TGTGCCAGCAGCTACGACAGAACCGGGGAGCTGTTTTTT. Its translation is CASSYDRTGELFF.

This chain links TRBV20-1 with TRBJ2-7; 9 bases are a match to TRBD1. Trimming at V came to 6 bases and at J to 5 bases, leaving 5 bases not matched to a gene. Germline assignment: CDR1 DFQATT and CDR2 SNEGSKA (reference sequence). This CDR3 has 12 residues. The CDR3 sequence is CSAATGGDEQYF. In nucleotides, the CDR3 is TGCAGTGCCGCGACAGGGGGTGACGAGCAGTACTTC.

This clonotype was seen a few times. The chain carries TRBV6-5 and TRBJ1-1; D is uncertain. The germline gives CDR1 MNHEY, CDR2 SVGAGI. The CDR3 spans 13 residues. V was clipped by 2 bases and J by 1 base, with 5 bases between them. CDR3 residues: CASSYGWNTEAFF. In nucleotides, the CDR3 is TGTGCCAGCAGTTACGGCTGGAACACTGAAGCTTTCTTT.

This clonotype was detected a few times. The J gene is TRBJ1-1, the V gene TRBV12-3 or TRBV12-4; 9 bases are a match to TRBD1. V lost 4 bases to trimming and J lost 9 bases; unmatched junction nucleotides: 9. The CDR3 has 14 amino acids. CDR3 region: CASSSFGQGWQAFF. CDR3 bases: TGTGCCAGCAGTTCATTTGGACAGGGGTGGCAAGCTTTCTTT.

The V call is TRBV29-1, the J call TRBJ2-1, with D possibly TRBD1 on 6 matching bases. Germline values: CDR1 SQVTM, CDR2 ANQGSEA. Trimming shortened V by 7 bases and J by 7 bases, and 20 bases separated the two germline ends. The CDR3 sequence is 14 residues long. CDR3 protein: CSAALPGDLNEQFF. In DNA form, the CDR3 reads TGCAGCGCCGCGCTCCCAGGGGATCTGAATGAGCAGTTCTTC.

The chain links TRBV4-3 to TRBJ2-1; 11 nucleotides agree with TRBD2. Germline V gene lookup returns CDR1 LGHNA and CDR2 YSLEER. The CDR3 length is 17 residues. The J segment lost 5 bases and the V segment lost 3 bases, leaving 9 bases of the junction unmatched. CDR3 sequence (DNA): TGCGCCAGCAGCCAGGATCCTCTAGCGGGAGGAAACAATGAGCAGTTCTTC. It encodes CASSQDPLAGGNNEQFF.

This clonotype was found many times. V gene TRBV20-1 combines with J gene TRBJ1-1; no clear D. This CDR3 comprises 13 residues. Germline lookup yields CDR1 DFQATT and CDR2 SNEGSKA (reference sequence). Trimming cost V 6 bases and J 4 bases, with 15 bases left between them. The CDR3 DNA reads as TGCAGTGCCAACTCGGAGTGGATCACTGAAGCTTTCTTT. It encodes CSANSEWITEAFF.

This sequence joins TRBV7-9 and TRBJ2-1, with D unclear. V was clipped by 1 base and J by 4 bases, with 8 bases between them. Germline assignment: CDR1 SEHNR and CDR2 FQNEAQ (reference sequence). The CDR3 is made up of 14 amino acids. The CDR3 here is CASSLEPSYNEQFF. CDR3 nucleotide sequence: TGTGCCAGCAGCTTAGAGCCCAGTTACAATGAGCAGTTCTTC.

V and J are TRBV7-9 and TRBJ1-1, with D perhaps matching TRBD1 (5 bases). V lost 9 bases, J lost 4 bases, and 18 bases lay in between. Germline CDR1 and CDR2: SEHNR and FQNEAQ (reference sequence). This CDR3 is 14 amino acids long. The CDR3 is CASGDSGGTTEAFF. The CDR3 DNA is TGTGCCAGTGGGGACTCGGGCGGGACCACTGAAGCTTTCTTT.

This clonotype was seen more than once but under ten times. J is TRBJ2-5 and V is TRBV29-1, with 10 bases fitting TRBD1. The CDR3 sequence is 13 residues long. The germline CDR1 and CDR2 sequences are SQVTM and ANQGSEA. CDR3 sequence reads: CREDRGDQETQYF. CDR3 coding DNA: TGCAGGGAGGACAGGGGGGACCAAGAGACCCAGTACTTC.

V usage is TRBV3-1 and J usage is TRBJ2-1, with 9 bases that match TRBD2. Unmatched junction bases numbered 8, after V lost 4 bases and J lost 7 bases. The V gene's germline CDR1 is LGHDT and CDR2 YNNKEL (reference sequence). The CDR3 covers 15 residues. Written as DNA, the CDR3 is TGTGCCAGCAGCCCCGGGAGCGGGGGGAGGAATGAGCAGTTCTTC. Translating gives CASSPGSGGRNEQFF.

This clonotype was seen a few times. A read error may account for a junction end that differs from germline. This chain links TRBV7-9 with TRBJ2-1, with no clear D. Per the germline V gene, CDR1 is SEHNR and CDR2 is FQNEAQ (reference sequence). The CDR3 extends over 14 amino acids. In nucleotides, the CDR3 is TGTGCCAGCAGGTTAGAGGTCTCCCCTCTCCCATGGTTCTTC. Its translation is CASRLEVSPLPWFF.

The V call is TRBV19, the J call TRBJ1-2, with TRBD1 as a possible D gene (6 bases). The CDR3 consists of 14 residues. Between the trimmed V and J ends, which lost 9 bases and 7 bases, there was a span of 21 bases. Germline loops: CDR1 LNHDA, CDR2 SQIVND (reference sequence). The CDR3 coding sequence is TGTGCCAGCTCGGACGGACAGCTAAATACTGGCTACACCTTC. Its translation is CASSDGQLNTGYTF.

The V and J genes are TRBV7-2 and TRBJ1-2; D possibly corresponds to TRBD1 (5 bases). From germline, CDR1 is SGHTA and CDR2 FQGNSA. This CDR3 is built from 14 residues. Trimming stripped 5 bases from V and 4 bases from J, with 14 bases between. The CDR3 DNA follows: TGTGCCAGCAGCGAAGGGACGGCTGGCTATGGCTACACCTTC. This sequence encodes CASSEGTAGYGYTF.

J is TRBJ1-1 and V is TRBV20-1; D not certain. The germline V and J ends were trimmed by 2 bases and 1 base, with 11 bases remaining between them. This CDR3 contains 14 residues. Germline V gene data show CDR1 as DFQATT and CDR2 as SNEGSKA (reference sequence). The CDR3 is CSARSPGGNTEAFF. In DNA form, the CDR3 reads TGCAGTGCTAGATCTCCAGGAGGGAACACTGAAGCTTTCTTT.

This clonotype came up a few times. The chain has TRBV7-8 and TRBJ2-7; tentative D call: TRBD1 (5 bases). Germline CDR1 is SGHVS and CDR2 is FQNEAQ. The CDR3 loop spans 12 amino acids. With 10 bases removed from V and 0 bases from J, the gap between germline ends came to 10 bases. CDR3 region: CAIGDSSYEQYF. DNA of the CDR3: TGTGCCATCGGAGACAGCTCCTACGAGCAGTACTTC.

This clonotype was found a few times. CDR3 coding DNA: TGCGCCAGCAGCCTGAAGGGACTACCGGTTGGGGAGCTGTTTTTT. This encodes CASSLKGLPVGELFF. The chain joins TRBV5-1 to TRBJ2-2; 7 bases fit TRBD2. The CDR3 extends over 15 amino acids. Trimming removed 4 bases from V and 8 bases from J; junction bases left unmatched: 11. Germline assignment: CDR1 SGHRS and CDR2 YFSETQ.

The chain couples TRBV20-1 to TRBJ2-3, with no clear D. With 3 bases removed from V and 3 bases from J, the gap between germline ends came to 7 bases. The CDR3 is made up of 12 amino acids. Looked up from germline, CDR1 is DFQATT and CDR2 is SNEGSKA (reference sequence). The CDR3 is CSASIGTDTQYF. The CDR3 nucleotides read TGCAGTGCTAGTATAGGGACAGATACGCAGTATTTT.

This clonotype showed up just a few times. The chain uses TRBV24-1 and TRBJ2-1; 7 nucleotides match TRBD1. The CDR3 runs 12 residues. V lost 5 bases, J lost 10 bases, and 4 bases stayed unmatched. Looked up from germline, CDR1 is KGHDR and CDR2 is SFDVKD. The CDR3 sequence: CATSGQGKEQFF. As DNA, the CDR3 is TGTGCCACCAGTGGACAGGGCAAAGAGCAGTTCTTC.

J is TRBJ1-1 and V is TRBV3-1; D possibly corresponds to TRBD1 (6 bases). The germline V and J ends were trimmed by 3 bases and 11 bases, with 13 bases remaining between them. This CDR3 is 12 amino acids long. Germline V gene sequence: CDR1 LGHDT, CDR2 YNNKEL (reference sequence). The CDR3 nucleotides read TGTGCCAGCAGCCAGCTAGGGGGTAGTGCTTTCTTT. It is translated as CASSQLGGSAFF.